Presented here are 18 T cell receptor beta chains from one specimen sequenced in a study of shared clonotypes between healthy human individuals. Profiled with immunoSEQ multiplex PCR; TCRdb holds only in-frame clones, not every one. The repertoire holds 550,000 to 700,000 clones, with roughly 72% as singletons. Material: memory CD4+ T cells sorted from blood. Subset: CD45RA-negative fraction. The receptors originated from a woman in her twenties or thirties in good health.

The chain joins TRBV27 to TRBJ2-7, with 10 bases aligning to TRBD1. In germline, CDR1 is MNHEY, CDR2 SMNVEV (reference sequence). Germline trimming cut 6 bases from V and 4 bases from J; bases unmatched to any gene: 3. This CDR3 comprises 13 residues. This chain's CDR3 is CASRGTGVYEQYF. CDR3 coding DNA: TGTGCCAGCAGAGGGACAGGGGTATACGAGCAGTACTTC.

This chain joins TRBV4-1 and TRBJ1-1, with D possibly matching TRBD1 (6 bases). The germline V and J ends were trimmed by 0 bases and 10 bases, with 15 bases remaining between them. Germline CDR1 reads MGHRA; CDR2 reads YSYEKL. The CDR3 spans 14 residues. The CDR3 loop reads CASSQDVRGVGAFF. CDR3 bases: TGCGCCAGCAGCCAAGATGTCAGGGGAGTTGGAGCTTTCTTT.

J is TRBJ2-7 and V is TRBV6-1; tentatively, D is TRBD2 (6 bases). Germline CDR1 MNHNS, CDR2 SASEGT. The CDR3 covers 17 residues. V was pared by 2 bases and J by 2 bases, with 19 bases between. The CDR3 reads CASSEPGRGNFPYEQYF. The CDR3 DNA reads as TGTGCCAGCAGTGAACCCGGCCGGGGGAACTTTCCCTACGAGCAGTACTTC.

This clone was seen at least ten times. This sequence joins TRBV28 and TRBJ1-2; perhaps TRBD1 as D (5 bases). Germline V lookup: CDR1 MDHEN, CDR2 SYDVKM. Trimming stripped 6 bases from V and 0 bases from J, with 17 bases between. The CDR3 covers 16 residues. In nucleotides, the CDR3 is TGTGCCAGCAGCTCTGTCGGGACGGGAGCTAACTATGGCTACACCTTC. This sequence encodes CASSSVGTGANYGYTF.

Regarding this clone: This sample also contains other DNA sequences that code for the same CDR3. This chain uses TRBV5-1 with TRBJ2-5, with 7 bases aligning to TRBD1. The germline V gene has CDR1 SGHRS and CDR2 YFSETQ. J was trimmed by 4 bases and V by 0 bases; bases with no gene match: 3. CDR3 size: 14 residues. The CDR3 region is CASSLDRGGETQYF. CDR3 coding DNA: TGCGCCAGCAGCTTGGACAGGGGCGGAGAGACCCAGTACTTC. Variable domain in full (rest from reference TRBV5-1 and TRBJ2-5): KAGVTQTPRYLIKTRGQQVTLSCSPISGHRSVSWYQQTPGQGLQFLFEYFSETQRNKGNFPGRFSGRQFSNSRSEMNVSTLELGDSALYLCASSLDRGGETQYFGPGTRLLVL.

The CDR3 DNA reads TGTGCCAGCAGCTTAACGGGCACGGGGAGGATCACAGATACGCAGTATTTT. Protein product: CASSLTGTGRITDTQYF. V and J are TRBV7-3 and TRBJ2-3; tentative D call: TRBD2 (6 bases). This CDR3 has 17 amino acids. CDR1 is SGHTA, CDR2 FQGTGA, per germline. Trimming left V 0 bases short and J 2 bases short, with 15 bases between. The full variable domain, rest sourced from reference TRBV7-3 and TRBJ2-3, is GAGVSQTPSNKVTEKGKYVELRCDPISGHTALYWYRQSLGQGPEFLIYFQGTGAADDSGLPNDRFFAVRPEGSVSTLKIQRTERGDSAVYLCASSLTGTGRITDTQYFGPGTRLTVL.

The chain recombines TRBV28 with TRBJ2-1, with D possibly being TRBD1 or TRBD2 (5 bases each). Between the trimmed V and J ends, which lost 6 bases and 8 bases, there was a span of 29 bases. The CDR3 runs to 18 residues. Germline V lookup: CDR1 MDHEN, CDR2 SYDVKM. CDR3 nucleotides: TGTGCCAGCAGATCTGGACAAGCCCCTGGAAATCGGGACCATGAGCAGTTCTTC. Amino acid sequence: CASRSGQAPGNRDHEQFF.

J is TRBJ2-7 and V is TRBV6-5; TRBD1 aligns across 7 bases. The length of the CDR3 is 16 residues. V dropped 0 bases and J dropped 3; count of bases not matched to a gene: 8. Germline-derived CDR1 and CDR2 are MNHEY and SVGAGI. CDR3 sequence: CASSYSSGTASYEQYF. Written as DNA, the CDR3 is TGTGCCAGCAGTTACTCTTCCGGGACAGCCAGCTACGAGCAGTACTTC.

This clone was observed a handful of times. J is TRBJ2-5 and V is TRBV10-3; 10 bases map to TRBD1. Trimming removed 5 bases from V and 2 bases from J; junction bases left unmatched: 2. This CDR3 has 14 amino acids. CDR1 is ENHRY, CDR2 SYGVKD, per germline. The CDR3 nucleotides read TGTGCCATCAGTCCGGGACAGGGGCAAGAGACCCAGTACTTC. Translation gives CAISPGQGQETQYF.

The chain has TRBV7-9 and TRBJ1-1; TRBD1 might be the D (5 bases). Per germline, CDR1 SEHNR and CDR2 FQNEAQ (reference sequence). V was shortened by 1 base and J by 3 bases, with 9 bases between the two germline ends. CDR3 length: 14 residues. The CDR3 loop reads CASSLVLGDTEAFF. DNA for the CDR3: TGTGCCAGCAGCTTAGTATTGGGGGACACTGAAGCTTTCTTT.

The chain couples TRBV7-9 to TRBJ1-1; D is perhaps TRBD1 (5 bases). The V end lost 6 bases, the J end lost 3 bases, and 11 bases lay between the germline ends. The CDR3 spans 13 residues. CDR1 and CDR2 from the germline V gene are SEHNR and FQNEAQ (reference sequence). The CDR3 spells CASRPIGDTEAFF. The CDR3 region has the DNA TGTGCCAGCAGACCGATAGGGGACACTGAAGCTTTCTTT. The full variable domain, rest sourced from reference TRBV7-9 and TRBJ1-1, is DTGVSQNPRHKITKRGQNVTFRCDPISEHNRLYWYRQTLGQGPEFLTYFQNEAQLEKSRLLSDRFSAERPKGSFSTLEIQRTEQGDSAMYLCASRPIGDTEAFFGQGTRLTVV.

The gene calls are TRBV6-6 and TRBJ1-2; D is unclear. Trimming removed 0 bases from V and 5 bases from J, with 13 bases in between. Germline V gene data show CDR1 as MNHNY and CDR2 as SVGAGI (reference sequence). The CDR3 contains 15 residues. For the CDR3, the DNA is TGTGCCAGCAGTTACTCGGACGGCCCGTTTTATGGCTACACCTTC. Its protein is CASSYSDGPFYGYTF.

The chain joins TRBV30 to TRBJ2-3, with unresolved D. From germline, CDR1 is GTSNPN and CDR2 SVGIG (reference sequence). The length of the CDR3 is 13 residues. Trimming stripped 7 bases from V and 9 bases from J, with 20 bases between. In DNA, the CDR3 is TGTGCCTCCCGGGTTAGTCTAGACGAGACGCAGTATTTT. Protein sequence: CASRVSLDETQYF.

This clone occurred a few times. The chain links TRBV25-1 to TRBJ2-6, with D unresolved. The CDR3 sequence is 13 residues long. Germline lookup yields CDR1 MGHDK and CDR2 SYGVNS. Trimming shortened V by 3 bases and J by 4 bases, and 4 bases separated the two germline ends. In DNA, the CDR3 is TGTGCCAGCAGTGAGGGCGGGGCCAACGTCCTGACTTTC. Translated: CASSEGGANVLTF.

The V and J genes are TRBV15 and TRBJ1-2, with 8 bases identical to TRBD1. Germline CDR1 reads LNHNV; CDR2 reads YYDKDF (reference sequence). Germline trimming cut 1 base from V and 8 bases from J; bases unmatched to any gene: 6. The CDR3 is 14 amino acids. In nucleotides, the CDR3 is TGTGCCACCAGCAGAGTGGGACAGGTCGCGGGCTACACCTTC. Amino acids: CATSRVGQVAGYTF. The full variable domain, with the rest looked up from reference TRBV15 and TRBJ1-2, is DAMVIQNPRYQVTQFGKPVTLSCSQTLNHNVMYWYQQKSSQAPKLLFHYYDKDFNNEADTPDNFQSRRPNTSFCFLDIRSPGLGDTAMYLCATSRVGQVAGYTFGSGTRLTVV.

V usage is TRBV10-3 and J usage is TRBJ2-7; 10 positions match TRBD1. V lost 4 bases to trimming and J lost 3 bases; unmatched junction nucleotides: 9. Germline V lookup: CDR1 ENHRY, CDR2 SYGVKD. This CDR3 comprises 16 residues. CDR3 sequence: CAISGSSRDRGYEQYF. CDR3 DNA sequence: TGTGCCATCAGTGGCTCCTCCCGGGACAGGGGCTACGAGCAGTACTTC.

This chain links TRBV5-6 with TRBJ2-2; maybe TRBD2 (6 bases). Germline V gene sequence: CDR1 SGHDT, CDR2 YYEEEE. This CDR3 region has 13 residues. V was shortened by 4 bases and J by 6 bases, with 10 bases between the two germline ends. CDR3 residues: CASSPPSAGELFF. The CDR3 region has the DNA TGTGCCAGCAGCCCCCCTAGCGCCGGGGAGCTGTTTTTT.

The chain uses TRBV28 and TRBJ1-5, with D possibly TRBD1 on 5 matching bases. CDR3 length equals 15 residues. Looked up from germline, CDR1 is MDHEN and CDR2 is SYDVKM. V dropped 6 bases and J dropped 4 bases, with 16 bases sitting between them. DNA for the CDR3: TGTGCCAGCAGCCCAATTAAAGGGGTTAATCAGCCCCAGCATTTT. This encodes CASSPIKGVNQPQHF.